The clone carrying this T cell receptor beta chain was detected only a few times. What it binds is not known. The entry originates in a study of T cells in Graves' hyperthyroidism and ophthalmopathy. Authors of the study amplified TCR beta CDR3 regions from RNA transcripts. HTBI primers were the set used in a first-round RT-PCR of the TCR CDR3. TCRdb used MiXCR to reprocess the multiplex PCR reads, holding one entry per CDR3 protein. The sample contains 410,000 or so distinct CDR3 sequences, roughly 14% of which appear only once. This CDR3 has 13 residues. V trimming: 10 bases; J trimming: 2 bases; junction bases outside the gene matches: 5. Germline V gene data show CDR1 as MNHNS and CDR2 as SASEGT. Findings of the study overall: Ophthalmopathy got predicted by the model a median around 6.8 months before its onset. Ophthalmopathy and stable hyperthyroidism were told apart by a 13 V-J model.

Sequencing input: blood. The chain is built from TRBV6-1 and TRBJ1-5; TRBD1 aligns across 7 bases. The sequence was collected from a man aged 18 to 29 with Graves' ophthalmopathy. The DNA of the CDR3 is TGTGCCACACGCAGGGGGGGCAATCAGCCCCAGCATTTT. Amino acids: CATRRGGNQPQHF.